A selection of T cell receptor beta chains follows, all from one sample in a study of blood T cells in healthy people across ages. TCRdb redid the calling of the 5' RACE reads with MiXCR, one entry per CDR3 protein. The table has 1.5 million to 2 million distinct CDR3 sequences, around half seen once; the top ten hold approximately 2%. The specimen sequenced was blood. Source of these receptors: a woman aged 40 to 50 in good health. Both conserved end residues are part of each CDR3. Each record gives: CDR3 protein, CDR3 DNA, clone size, V gene, D gene, J gene. D genes are given only for firm matches. Rows may omit the clone size; those that give it use once, few, many or a size class.

CDR3aa: CASSLVAHSGANVLTF; CDR3nt: TGTGCCAGCAGCTTAGTGGCGCACTCTGGGGCCAACGTCCTGACTTTC; abundance: few; v_gene: TRBV7-9; d_gene: -; j_gene: TRBJ2-6
CDR3aa: CSARVPPSSRQVNEKLFF; CDR3nt: TGCAGTGCTAGAGTACCACCGAGTTCGAGACAAGTAAATGAAAAACTGTTTTTT; abundance: -; v_gene: TRBV20-1; d_gene: -; j_gene: TRBJ1-4
CDR3aa: CASSLWDRDGNEQFF; CDR3nt: TGCGCCAGCAGCCTCTGGGACAGGGACGGCAATGAGCAGTTCTTC; abundance: -; v_gene: TRBV4-1; d_gene: TRBD1; j_gene: TRBJ2-1
CDR3aa: CSQYLGGSTDTRYF; CDR3nt: TGCAGCCAATATTTAGGGGGTAGCACAGATACGCGGTATTTT; abundance: -; v_gene: TRBV29-1; d_gene: -; j_gene: TRBJ2-3
CDR3aa: CASSQEASGGGPDTQYF; CDR3nt: TGCGCCAGCAGCCAAGAAGCGAGCGGGGGGGGTCCGGATACGCAGTATTTT; abundance: -; v_gene: TRBV4-3; d_gene: TRBD2; j_gene: TRBJ2-3
CDR3aa: CSARSRGQGPDTQYF; CDR3nt: TGCAGTGCTAGATCCCGAGGACAAGGCCCAGATACGCAGTATTTT; abundance: -; v_gene: TRBV20-1; d_gene: -; j_gene: TRBJ2-3
CDR3aa: CSARDIRTGAAKNIQYF; CDR3nt: TGCAGTGCTAGAGATATTAGGACAGGGGCAGCCAAAAACATTCAGTACTTC; abundance: few; v_gene: TRBV20-1; d_gene: TRBD1; j_gene: TRBJ2-4
CDR3aa: CATSREGGRDEQYF; CDR3nt: TGTGCCACCAGCAGAGAAGGGGGGCGCGATGAGCAGTACTTC; abundance: -; v_gene: TRBV15; d_gene: -; j_gene: TRBJ2-5
CDR3aa: CASSQDWTGYYGYTF; CDR3nt: TGCGCCAGCAGCCAAGATTGGACAGGGTATTATGGCTACACCTTC; abundance: few; v_gene: TRBV4-3; d_gene: TRBD1; j_gene: TRBJ1-2
CDR3aa: CASSLEGQGSETQYF; CDR3nt: TGTGCTAGCAGCTTAGAAGGACAGGGATCAGAGACCCAGTACTTC; abundance: few; v_gene: TRBV7-7; d_gene: TRBD1; j_gene: TRBJ2-5
CDR3aa: CASSPRRADSEQFF; CDR3nt: TGTGCCAGCAGTCCCCGTCGGGCGGATAGTGAGCAGTTCTTC; abundance: few; v_gene: TRBV27; d_gene: -; j_gene: TRBJ2-1
CDR3aa: CAISEGQGVSYEQYF; CDR3nt: TGTGCCATCAGTGAGGGACAGGGAGTCTCCTACGAGCAGTACTTC; abundance: -; v_gene: TRBV10-3; d_gene: TRBD1; j_gene: TRBJ2-7
CDR3aa: CAISVGGSKNIQYF; CDR3nt: TGTGCCATCAGTGTAGGGGGCTCCAAAAACATTCAGTACTTC; abundance: few; v_gene: TRBV10-3; d_gene: TRBD1; j_gene: TRBJ2-4
CDR3aa: CACSLPQDGRAKNIQYF; CDR3nt: TGTGCCTGCAGCTTACCCCAAGATGGACGGGCCAAAAACATTCAGTACTTC; abundance: -; v_gene: TRBV13; d_gene: -; j_gene: TRBJ2-4
CDR3aa: CASSQDLTHGQFF; CDR3nt: TGTGCCAGCAGCCAAGATCTTACCCATGGGCAGTTCTTC; abundance: -; v_gene: TRBV3-1; d_gene: -; j_gene: TRBJ2-1
CDR3aa: CSVGFSYNWQFF; CDR3nt: TGCAGCGTCGGCTTCTCCTACAATTGGCAGTTCTTC; abundance: -; v_gene: TRBV29-1; d_gene: -; j_gene: TRBJ2-1
CDR3aa: CASRGIDEQFF; CDR3nt: TGTGCCAGCAGAGGGATCGATGAGCAGTTCTTC; abundance: -; v_gene: TRBV12-3/TRBV12-4; d_gene: -; j_gene: TRBJ2-1
CDR3aa: CSVGPASTDTQYF; CDR3nt: TGCAGCGTTGGTCCCGCTAGCACAGATACGCAGTATTTT; abundance: few; v_gene: TRBV29-1; d_gene: -; j_gene: TRBJ2-3
CDR3aa: CATKGGRESGGEQFF; CDR3nt: TGTGCCACCAAGGGGGGACGCGAGTCAGGGGGTGAGCAGTTCTTC; abundance: few; v_gene: TRBV6-1; d_gene: -; j_gene: TRBJ2-1
CDR3aa: CASSIGRVGYGYTF; CDR3nt: TGTGCCAGCAGCATCGGCAGGGTGGGCTATGGCTACACCTTC; abundance: -; v_gene: TRBV7-9; d_gene: -; j_gene: TRBJ1-2
CDR3aa: CASSPIAGLTKTQYF; CDR3nt: TGTGCCAGCAGTCCCATAGCGGGTTTAACGAAGACCCAGTACTTC; abundance: few; v_gene: TRBV7-3; d_gene: TRBD2; j_gene: TRBJ2-5
CDR3aa: CASSFLVVSGGKFNYGYTF; CDR3nt: TGTGCCAGCAGTTTCCTCGTGGTTTCCGGGGGCAAATTTAACTATGGCTACACCTTC; abundance: -; v_gene: TRBV28; d_gene: -; j_gene: TRBJ1-2
CDR3aa: CSARNPRTGTWEQYF; CDR3nt: TGCAGTGCTAGGAATCCCCGGACAGGTACTTGGGAGCAGTACTTC; abundance: -; v_gene: TRBV20-1; d_gene: TRBD1; j_gene: TRBJ2-4
CDR3aa: CSVPWQGSEQFF; CDR3nt: TGCAGTGTACCCTGGCAGGGTTCTGAGCAGTTCTTC; abundance: few; v_gene: TRBV20-1; d_gene: -; j_gene: TRBJ2-1
CDR3aa: CASSVRVATNEKLFF; CDR3nt: TGTGCCAGCAGTGTCAGGGTTGCAACTAATGAAAAACTGTTTTTT; abundance: -; v_gene: TRBV6-5; d_gene: -; j_gene: TRBJ1-4
CDR3aa: CASSPDRLMNAEAFF; CDR3nt: TGTGCCAGCAGTCCCGACAGGCTGATGAACGCTGAAGCTTTCTTT; abundance: -; v_gene: TRBV6-2/TRBV6-3; d_gene: -; j_gene: TRBJ1-1
CDR3aa: CASSPPGQGRSPLHF; CDR3nt: TGTGCCAGCAGCCCCCCCGGACAGGGTCGATCACCCCTCCACTTT; abundance: -; v_gene: TRBV9; d_gene: TRBD1; j_gene: TRBJ1-6
CDR3aa: CASSSGQEINSPLHF; CDR3nt: TGTGCCAGCAGCTCCGGACAGGAGATAAATTCACCCCTCCACTTT; abundance: -; v_gene: TRBV13; d_gene: TRBD1; j_gene: TRBJ1-6
CDR3aa: CASSSPSPDRAAEAFF; CDR3nt: TGTGCCAGCAGCTCCCCCTCTCCAGACAGGGCTGCTGAAGCTTTCTTT; abundance: -; v_gene: TRBV7-9; d_gene: TRBD1; j_gene: TRBJ1-1
CDR3aa: CSVAVHPLGPRRNRETYEQYF; CDR3nt: TGCAGCGTTGCCGTGCATCCACTAGGCCCCCGTCGGAACAGGGAAACCTACGAGCAGTACTTC; abundance: -; v_gene: TRBV29-1; d_gene: -; j_gene: TRBJ2-7
CDR3aa: CASSELGWAEAFF; CDR3nt: TGTGCCAGCAGTGAACTTGGGTGGGCTGAAGCTTTCTTT; abundance: -; v_gene: TRBV2; d_gene: -; j_gene: TRBJ1-1
CDR3aa: CASSVGVGQGVYEQYF; CDR3nt: TGTGCCAGCAGCGTAGGTGTCGGACAGGGAGTATACGAGCAGTACTTC; abundance: few; v_gene: TRBV9; d_gene: TRBD1; j_gene: TRBJ2-7
CDR3aa: CASSQEWRGAPREQFF; CDR3nt: TGTGCCAGCAGCCAAGAATGGCGGGGAGCCCCTCGGGAGCAGTTCTTC; abundance: -; v_gene: TRBV3-1; d_gene: -; j_gene: TRBJ2-1
CDR3aa: CATTGTGSYNEQFF; CDR3nt: TGTGCCACCACTGGGACAGGGTCCTACAATGAGCAGTTCTTC; abundance: few; v_gene: TRBV24-1; d_gene: TRBD1; j_gene: TRBJ2-1
CDR3aa: CSARPRGIATQYF; CDR3nt: TGCAGTGCTAGACCCCGGGGAATCGCGACCCAGTACTTC; abundance: -; v_gene: TRBV20-1; d_gene: -; j_gene: TRBJ2-5
CDR3aa: CASSAARVGMRDTQYF; CDR3nt: TGTGCCAGCAGTGCGGCCAGAGTGGGGATGAGGGATACGCAGTATTTT; abundance: -; v_gene: TRBV6-1; d_gene: -; j_gene: TRBJ2-3
CDR3aa: CASTRRRQGNTGELFF; CDR3nt: TGTGCCAGCACCCGGAGGAGACAGGGGAACACCGGGGAGCTGTTTTTT; abundance: -; v_gene: TRBV28; d_gene: TRBD1; j_gene: TRBJ2-2
CDR3aa: CASSYTHRDKNYGYTF; CDR3nt: TGTGCCAGCAGTTACACTCACCGGGACAAAAACTATGGCTACACCTTC; abundance: -; v_gene: TRBV6-5; d_gene: -; j_gene: TRBJ1-2
CDR3aa: CATQGDKLAGGLNTQYF; CDR3nt: TGTGCCACCCAAGGCGATAAATTAGCGGGGGGGCTTAATACGCAGTATTTT; abundance: few; v_gene: TRBV24-1; d_gene: TRBD2; j_gene: TRBJ2-3
CDR3aa: CASSLFQEETQYF; CDR3nt: TGTGCCAGCAGTTTATTTCAGGAAGAGACCCAGTACTTC; abundance: few; v_gene: TRBV27; d_gene: -; j_gene: TRBJ2-5
CDR3aa: CSARVQTGGHEKLFF; CDR3nt: TGCAGTGCTAGAGTCCAGACAGGGGGACATGAAAAACTGTTTTTT; abundance: -; v_gene: TRBV20-1; d_gene: TRBD1; j_gene: TRBJ1-4
CDR3aa: CAYSSSYNSPLHF; CDR3nt: TGTGCTTACAGTAGCTCCTATAATTCACCCCTCCACTTT; abundance: -; v_gene: TRBV6-6; d_gene: -; j_gene: TRBJ1-6
CDR3aa: CASSQGLVGNYGYTF; CDR3nt: TGTGCCAGCAGCCAAGGGTTGGTAGGAAACTATGGCTACACCTTC; abundance: -; v_gene: TRBV4-2; d_gene: -; j_gene: TRBJ1-2
CDR3aa: CASSAPGTGKLGNYGYTF; CDR3nt: TGTGCCAGCAGTGCCCCCGGGACAGGGAAGTTGGGGAACTATGGCTACACCTTC; abundance: -; v_gene: TRBV6-1; d_gene: TRBD1; j_gene: TRBJ1-2
CDR3aa: CASSYGSGTEWVSPLHF; CDR3nt: TGTGCCAGCAGTTACGGGTCAGGCACGGAATGGGTTTCACCCCTCCACTTT; abundance: -; v_gene: TRBV6-5; d_gene: -; j_gene: TRBJ1-6
CDR3aa: CASSQEWGKADTQYF; CDR3nt: TGCGCCAGCAGCCAAGAGTGGGGTAAGGCAGATACGCAGTATTTT; abundance: -; v_gene: TRBV4-3; d_gene: -; j_gene: TRBJ2-3
CDR3aa: CASNRTSGDDIQYF; CDR3nt: TGTGCCAGCAACCGGACTAGCGGGGACGACATTCAGTACTTC; abundance: -; v_gene: TRBV7-6; d_gene: TRBD2; j_gene: TRBJ2-4
CDR3aa: CSAGTGYQETQYF; CDR3nt: TGCAGTGCTGGGACAGGTTACCAAGAGACCCAGTACTTC; abundance: few; v_gene: TRBV20-1; d_gene: TRBD1; j_gene: TRBJ2-5
CDR3aa: CASSPAGTVGEQFF; CDR3nt: TGTGCCAGCAGCCCCGCCGGGACGGTGGGAGAGCAGTTCTTC; abundance: -; v_gene: TRBV7-8; d_gene: -; j_gene: TRBJ2-1
CDR3aa: CASSRGLAATDTQYF; CDR3nt: TGTGCCAGCTCACGAGGACTAGCGGCCACAGATACGCAGTATTTT; abundance: -; v_gene: TRBV18; d_gene: TRBD2; j_gene: TRBJ2-3
CDR3aa: CATSVADAAGYTF; CDR3nt: TGTGCCACCAGTGTGGCAGACGCTGCGGGCTACACCTTC; abundance: once; v_gene: TRBV24-1; d_gene: -; j_gene: TRBJ1-2
CDR3aa: CASSYGGTGQETQYF; CDR3nt: TGTGCCAGCAGTTACGGAGGGACAGGGCAAGAGACCCAGTACTTC; abundance: -; v_gene: TRBV6-6; d_gene: TRBD1; j_gene: TRBJ2-5
CDR3aa: CASSYLAGGLIYEQYF; CDR3nt: TGTGCCAGCAGTTACTTAGCGGGGGGGCTTATCTACGAGCAGTACTTC; abundance: -; v_gene: TRBV6-2/TRBV6-3; d_gene: TRBD2; j_gene: TRBJ2-7
CDR3aa: CASSSHQGEQYF; CDR3nt: TGTGCCAGCAGCTCTCACCAGGGGGAGCAGTACTTC; abundance: -; v_gene: TRBV7-2; d_gene: -; j_gene: TRBJ2-7
CDR3aa: CASSFSRYTEAFF; CDR3nt: TGTGCCAGCAGTTTCTCAAGGTACACTGAAGCTTTCTTT; abundance: -; v_gene: TRBV28; d_gene: -; j_gene: TRBJ1-1
CDR3aa: CSVVGGRDRVPNEQYF; CDR3nt: TGCAGCGTTGTTGGGGGAAGGGACAGGGTCCCCAATGAGCAGTACTTC; abundance: -; v_gene: TRBV29-1; d_gene: TRBD1; j_gene: TRBJ2-5
CDR3aa: CASSFQSGKGEQYF; CDR3nt: TGTGCCAGCAGCTTTCAATCAGGGAAGGGCGAGCAGTACTTC; abundance: few; v_gene: TRBV7-2; d_gene: -; j_gene: TRBJ2-7